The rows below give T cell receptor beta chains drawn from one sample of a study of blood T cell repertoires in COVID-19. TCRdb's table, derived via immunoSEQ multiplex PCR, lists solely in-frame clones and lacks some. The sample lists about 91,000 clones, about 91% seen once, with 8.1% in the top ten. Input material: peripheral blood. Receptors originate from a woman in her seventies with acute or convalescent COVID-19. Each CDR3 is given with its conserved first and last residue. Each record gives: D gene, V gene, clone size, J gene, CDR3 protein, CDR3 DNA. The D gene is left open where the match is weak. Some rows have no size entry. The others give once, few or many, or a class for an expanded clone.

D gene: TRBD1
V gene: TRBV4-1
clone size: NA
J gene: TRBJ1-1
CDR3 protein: CASSQVAGQLNTEAFF
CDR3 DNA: TGCGCCAGCAGCCAAGTGGCGGGACAGCTGAACACTGAAGCTTTCTTT

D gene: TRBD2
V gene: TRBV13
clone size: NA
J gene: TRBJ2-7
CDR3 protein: CASSNRGDGRAREQYF
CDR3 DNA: TGTGCCAGCAGCAATAGGGGTGACGGGAGGGCTAGAGAGCAGTACTTC

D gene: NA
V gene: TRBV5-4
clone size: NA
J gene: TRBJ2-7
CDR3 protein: CASSLQSYEQYF
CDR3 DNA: TGTGCCAGCAGCTTACAGTCCTACGAGCAGTACTTC

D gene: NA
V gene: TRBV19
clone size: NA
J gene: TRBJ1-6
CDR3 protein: CASSIDQGNSPLHF
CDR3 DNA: TGTGCCAGTAGTATCGACCAGGGTAATTCACCCCTCCACTTT

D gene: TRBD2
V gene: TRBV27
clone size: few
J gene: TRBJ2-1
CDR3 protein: CASSLGVLAHEQFF
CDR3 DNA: TGTGCCAGCAGTTTGGGAGTACTAGCGCATGAGCAGTTCTTC

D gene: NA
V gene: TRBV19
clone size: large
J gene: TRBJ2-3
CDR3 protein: CASSILRGDTQYF
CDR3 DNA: TGTGCCAGTAGTATCCTTAGGGGAGATACGCAGTATTTT

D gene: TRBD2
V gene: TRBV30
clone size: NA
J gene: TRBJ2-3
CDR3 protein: CAWSVRFGLAGEGLRTDTQYF
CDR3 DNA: TGTGCCTGGAGTGTACGATTCGGGCTAGCGGGAGAAGGCCTTCGCACAGATACGCAGTATTTT

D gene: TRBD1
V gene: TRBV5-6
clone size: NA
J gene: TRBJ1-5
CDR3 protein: CASSLAARQGNQPQHF
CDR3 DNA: TGTGCCAGCAGCTTGGCCGCTCGACAGGGGAATCAGCCCCAGCATTTT

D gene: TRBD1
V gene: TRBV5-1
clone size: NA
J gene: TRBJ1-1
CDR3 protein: CASSPAPTGQGTEAFF
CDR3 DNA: TGCGCCAGCAGCCCAGCACCTACCGGACAGGGCACTGAAGCTTTCTTT

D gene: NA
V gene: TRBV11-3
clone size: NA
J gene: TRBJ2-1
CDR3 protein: CASSSIWTGNNEQFF
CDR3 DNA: TGTGCCAGCAGCTCGATTTGGACGGGAAACAATGAGCAGTTCTTC

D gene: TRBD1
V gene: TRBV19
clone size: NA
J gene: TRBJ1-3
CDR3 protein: CASSMGQGSSGNTIYF
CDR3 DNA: TGTGCCAGTAGTATGGGACAGGGGAGCTCTGGAAACACCATATATTTT

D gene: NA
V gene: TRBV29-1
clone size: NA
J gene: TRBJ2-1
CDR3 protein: CSVRTDDDNEQFF
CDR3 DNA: TGCAGCGTGAGGACAGATGATGACAATGAGCAGTTCTTC

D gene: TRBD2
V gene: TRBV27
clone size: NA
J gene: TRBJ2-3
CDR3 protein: CASSYSGRALADTQYF
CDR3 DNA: TGTGCCAGCAGTTACAGCGGGAGGGCCCTTGCAGATACGCAGTATTTT

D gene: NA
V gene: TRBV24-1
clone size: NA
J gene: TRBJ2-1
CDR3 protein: CATSAPDGSSYNEQFF
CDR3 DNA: TGTGCCACCAGTGCCCCGGACGGGAGCTCCTACAATGAGCAGTTCTTC

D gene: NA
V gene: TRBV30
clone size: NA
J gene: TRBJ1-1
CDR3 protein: CAWSWGGGTNTEAFF
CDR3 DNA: TGTGCCTGGAGTTGGGGAGGGGGGACGAACACTGAAGCTTTCTTT

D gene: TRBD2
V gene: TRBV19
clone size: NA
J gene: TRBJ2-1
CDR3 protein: CASSLPSGSNEQFF
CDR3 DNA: TGTGCCAGTAGTCTGCCTAGCGGGAGTAATGAGCAGTTCTTC

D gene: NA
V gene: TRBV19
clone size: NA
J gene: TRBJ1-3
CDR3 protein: CATNQFSGSGNTIYF
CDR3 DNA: TGTGCCACTAACCAATTTTCAGGCTCTGGAAACACCATATATTTT

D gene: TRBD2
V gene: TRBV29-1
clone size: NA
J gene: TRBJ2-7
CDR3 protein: CSVEQREGSYEQYF
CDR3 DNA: TGCAGCGTTGAACAGCGGGAGGGTTCCTACGAGCAGTACTTC

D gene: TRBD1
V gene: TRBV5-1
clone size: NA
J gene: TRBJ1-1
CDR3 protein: CASSRETGDGTEAFF
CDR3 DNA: TGCGCCAGCAGCCGAGAGACAGGGGATGGCACTGAAGCTTTCTTT

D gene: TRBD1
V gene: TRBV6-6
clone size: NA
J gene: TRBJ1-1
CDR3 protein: CASRTGGRNTEAFF
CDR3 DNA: TGTGCCAGCAGAACAGGGGGCCGGAACACTGAAGCTTTCTTT

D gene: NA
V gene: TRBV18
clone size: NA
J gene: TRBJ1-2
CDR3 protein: CASSPIVGDYGYTF
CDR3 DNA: TGTGCCAGCTCACCAATCGTAGGGGACTATGGCTACACCTTC

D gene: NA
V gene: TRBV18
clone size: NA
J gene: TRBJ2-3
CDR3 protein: CASSPPGTSTDTQYF
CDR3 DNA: TGTGCCAGCTCACCTCCAGGTACTAGCACAGATACGCAGTATTTT

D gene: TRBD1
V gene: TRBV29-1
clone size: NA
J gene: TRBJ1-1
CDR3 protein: CSARQGEATEAFF
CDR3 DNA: TGCAGCGCACGACAGGGGGAGGCCACTGAAGCTTTCTTT

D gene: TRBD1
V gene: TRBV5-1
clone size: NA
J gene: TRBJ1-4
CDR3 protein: CASSTGTGGKGEKLFF
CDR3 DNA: TGCGCCAGCAGCACCGGGACAGGGGGCAAAGGGGAAAAACTGTTTTTT

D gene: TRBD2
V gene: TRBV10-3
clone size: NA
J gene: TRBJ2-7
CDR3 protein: CAIRETSGTYEQYF
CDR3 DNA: TGTGCCATCAGGGAGACTAGCGGGACCTACGAGCAGTACTTC

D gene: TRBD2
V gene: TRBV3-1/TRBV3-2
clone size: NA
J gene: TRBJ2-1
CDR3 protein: CASSQGREDLGTSYNEQFF
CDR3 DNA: TGTGCCAGCAGCCAAGGGCGGGAGGACCTAGGGACCTCCTACAATGAGCAGTTCTTC

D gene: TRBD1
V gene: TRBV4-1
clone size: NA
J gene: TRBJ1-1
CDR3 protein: CASSIGQGMPTEAFF
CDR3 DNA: TGCGCCAGCAGCATAGGACAGGGGATGCCCACTGAAGCTTTCTTT

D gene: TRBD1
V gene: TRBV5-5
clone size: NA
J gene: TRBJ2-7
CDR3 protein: CASSLLREGAAYEQYF
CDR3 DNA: TGTGCCAGCAGCTTGTTACGAGAGGGGGCAGCCTACGAGCAGTACTTC

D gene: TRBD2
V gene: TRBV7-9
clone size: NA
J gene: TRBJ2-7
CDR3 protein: CASSPKTSTIYEQYF
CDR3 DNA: TGTGCCAGCAGCCCGAAGACTAGCACGATATACGAGCAGTACTTC

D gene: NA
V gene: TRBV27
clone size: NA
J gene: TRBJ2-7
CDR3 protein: CASSLSDGNEQYF
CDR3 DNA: TGTGCCAGCAGTTTATCAGACGGGAACGAGCAGTACTTC

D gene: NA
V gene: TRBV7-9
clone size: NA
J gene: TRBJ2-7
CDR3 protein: CASSPGEQATYEQYF
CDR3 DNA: TGTGCCAGCAGCCCTGGAGAACAGGCAACCTACGAGCAGTACTTC

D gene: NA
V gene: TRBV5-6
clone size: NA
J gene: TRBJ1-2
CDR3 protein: CASSWLGENYGYTF
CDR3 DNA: TGTGCCAGCAGCTGGCTAGGGGAAAACTATGGCTACACCTTC

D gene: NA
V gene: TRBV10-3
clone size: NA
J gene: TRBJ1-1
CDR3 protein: CAISLTGMNTEAFF
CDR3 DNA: TGTGCCATCAGTCTTACAGGAATGAACACTGAAGCTTTCTTT

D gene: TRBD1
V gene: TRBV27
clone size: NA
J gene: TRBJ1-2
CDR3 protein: CASSLQTGGGYGYTF
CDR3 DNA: TGTGCCAGCAGTTTACAGACAGGGGGCGGCTATGGCTACACCTTC

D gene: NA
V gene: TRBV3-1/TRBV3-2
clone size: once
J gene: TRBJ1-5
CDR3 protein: CASSSRQSNQPQHF
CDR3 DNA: TGTGCCAGCAGCTCTAGACAGAGCAATCAGCCCCAGCATTTT

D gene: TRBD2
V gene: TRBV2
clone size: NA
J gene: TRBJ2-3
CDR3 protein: CASSEGASGGITDTQYF
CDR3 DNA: TGTGCCAGCAGTGAAGGGGCTAGCGGGGGAATCACAGATACGCAGTATTTT

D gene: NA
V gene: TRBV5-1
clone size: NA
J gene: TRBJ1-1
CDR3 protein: CASNAGEEVAEAFF
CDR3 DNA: TGCGCCAGCAATGCGGGGGAGGAGGTTGCTGAAGCTTTCTTT

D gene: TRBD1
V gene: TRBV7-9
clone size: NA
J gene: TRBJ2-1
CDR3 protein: CASSPRTGGTNEQFF
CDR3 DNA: TGTGCCAGCAGCCCCCGCACAGGGGGCACGAATGAGCAGTTCTTC

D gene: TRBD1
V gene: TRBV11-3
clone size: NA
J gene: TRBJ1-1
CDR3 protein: CASSFGQGMNTEAFF
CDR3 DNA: TGTGCCAGCAGCTTTGGACAGGGTATGAACACTGAAGCTTTCTTT

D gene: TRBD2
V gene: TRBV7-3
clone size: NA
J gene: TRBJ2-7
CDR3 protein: CASSQTSSGSYEQYF
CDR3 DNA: TGTGCCAGCAGTCAAACGTCTAGCGGGAGTTACGAGCAGTACTTC

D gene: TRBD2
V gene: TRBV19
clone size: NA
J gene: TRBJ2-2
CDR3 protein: CASRKAGGTTGELFF
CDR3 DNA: TGTGCCAGTAGAAAGGCGGGGGGTACCACTGGGGAGCTGTTTTTT

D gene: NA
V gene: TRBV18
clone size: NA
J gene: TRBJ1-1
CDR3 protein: CASSPARATEAFF
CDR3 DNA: TGTGCCAGCTCACCAGCCAGGGCCACTGAAGCTTTCTTT

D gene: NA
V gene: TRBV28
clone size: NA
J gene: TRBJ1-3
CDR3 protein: CASSLFRSSGNTIYF
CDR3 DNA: TGTGCCAGCAGTTTATTCCGGAGCTCTGGAAACACCATATATTTT

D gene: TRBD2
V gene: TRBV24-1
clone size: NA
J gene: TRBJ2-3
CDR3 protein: CATGGLAGITDTQYF
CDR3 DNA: TGTGCCACCGGGGGACTAGCGGGGATCACAGATACGCAGTATTTT

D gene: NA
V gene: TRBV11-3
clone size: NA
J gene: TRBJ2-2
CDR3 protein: CASSLVQGTGELFF
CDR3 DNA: TGTGCCAGCAGCTTAGTACAGGGAACCGGGGAGCTGTTTTTT

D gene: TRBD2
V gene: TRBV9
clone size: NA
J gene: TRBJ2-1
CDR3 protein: CASSATLAGVSGEQFF
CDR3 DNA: TGTGCCAGCAGCGCGACACTAGCGGGAGTGTCTGGTGAGCAGTTCTTC

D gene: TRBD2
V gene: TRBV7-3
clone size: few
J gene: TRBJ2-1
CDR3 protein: CASSPSSGTYNEQFF
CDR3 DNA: TGTGCCAGCAGTCCCTCGAGCGGGACCTACAATGAGCAGTTCTTC

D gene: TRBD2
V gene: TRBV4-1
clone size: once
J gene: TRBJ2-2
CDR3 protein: CASSLSGSGSTGELFF
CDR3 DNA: TGCGCCAGCAGCCTTAGCGGGAGTGGCAGCACCGGGGAGCTGTTTTTT

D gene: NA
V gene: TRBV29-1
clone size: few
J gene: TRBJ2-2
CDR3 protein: CSVEEMGRGTGELFF
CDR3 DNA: TGCAGCGTTGAAGAAATGGGCAGGGGAACCGGGGAGCTGTTTTTT

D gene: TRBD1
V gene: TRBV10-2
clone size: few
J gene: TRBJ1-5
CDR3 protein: CASSATGQGGDSNQPQHF
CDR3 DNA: TGCGCCAGCAGTGCAACCGGACAGGGAGGGGATAGCAATCAGCCCCAGCATTTT

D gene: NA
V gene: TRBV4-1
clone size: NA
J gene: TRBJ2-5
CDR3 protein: CASSPSGVGETQYF
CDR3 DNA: TGCGCCAGCAGCCCATCAGGGGTGGGAGAGACCCAGTACTTC

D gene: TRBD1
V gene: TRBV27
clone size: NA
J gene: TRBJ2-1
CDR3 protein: CASQTGQGYNEQFF
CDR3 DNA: TGTGCCAGCCAAACGGGACAGGGATACAATGAGCAGTTCTTC

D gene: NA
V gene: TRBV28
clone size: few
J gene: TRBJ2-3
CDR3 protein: CASSFSPRSTGTDTQYF
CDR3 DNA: TGTGCCAGCAGTTTCTCTCCTCGGAGCACTGGCACAGATACGCAGTATTTT

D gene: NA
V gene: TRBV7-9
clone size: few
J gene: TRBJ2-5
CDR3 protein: CASRAPQETQYF
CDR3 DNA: TGTGCCAGCCGCGCACCCCAAGAGACCCAGTACTTC

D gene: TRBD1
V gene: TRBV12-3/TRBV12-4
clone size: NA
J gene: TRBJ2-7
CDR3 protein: CASSLQDRGRFRF
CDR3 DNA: TGTGCCAGCAGCCTCCAGGACAGGGGGCGTTTTCGCTTC